This record looks at one T cell receptor beta chain sequence and its context. The protocol was immunoSEQ multiplex PCR, while the TCRdb copy is restricted to in-frame clones and leaves out a portion. The data contain roughly 120,000 clones, 70% to 90% of them singletons. The data originate from a study of blood T cell repertoires in COVID-19. Study-level information: Samples taken during acute and convalescent COVID-19 were collected in the United States, Italy and Spain.

Input material: peripheral blood. The receptor's source is a human donor in a cohort sampled during active COVID-19.

CDR3 in DNA: TGTGCCAGCAGCTCACCCGGGACACCCTACGAGCAGTACTTC. Its translation: CASSSPGTPYEQYF. This chain links TRBV7-8 with TRBJ2-7; tentatively, D is TRBD1 (6 bases). From germline, CDR1 is SGHVS and CDR2 FQNEAQ. The CDR3 extends over 14 amino acids. Trimming stripped 4 bases from V and 2 bases from J, with 12 bases between. The full variable domain, completed using reference TRBV7-8 and TRBJ2-7, is GAGVSQSPRYKVAKRGQDVALRCDPISGHVSLFWYQQALGQGPEFLTYFQNEAQLDKSGLPSDRFFAERPEGSVSTLKIQRTQQEDSAVYLCASSSPGTPYEQYFGPGTRLTVT.